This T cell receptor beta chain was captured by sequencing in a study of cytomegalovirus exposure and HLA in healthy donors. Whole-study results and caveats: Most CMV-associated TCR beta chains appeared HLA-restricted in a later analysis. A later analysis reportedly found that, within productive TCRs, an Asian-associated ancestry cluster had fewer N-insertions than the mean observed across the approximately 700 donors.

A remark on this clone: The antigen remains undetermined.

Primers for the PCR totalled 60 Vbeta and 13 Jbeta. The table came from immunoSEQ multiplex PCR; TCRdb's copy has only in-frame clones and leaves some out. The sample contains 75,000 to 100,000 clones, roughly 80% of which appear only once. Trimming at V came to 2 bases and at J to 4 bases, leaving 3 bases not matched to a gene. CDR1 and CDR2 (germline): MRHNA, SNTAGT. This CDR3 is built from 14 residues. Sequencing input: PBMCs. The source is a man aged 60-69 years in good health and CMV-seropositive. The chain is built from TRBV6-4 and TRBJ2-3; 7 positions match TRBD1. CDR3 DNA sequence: TGTGCCAGCAGTGACCCTACAGGGGCAGATACGCAGTATTTT. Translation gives CASSDPTGADTQYF.